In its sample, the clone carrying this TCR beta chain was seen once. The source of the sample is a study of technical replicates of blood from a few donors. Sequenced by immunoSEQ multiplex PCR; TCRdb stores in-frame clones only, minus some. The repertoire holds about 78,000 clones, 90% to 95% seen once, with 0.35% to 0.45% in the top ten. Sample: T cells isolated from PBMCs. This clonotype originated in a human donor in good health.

The CDR3 DNA reads as TGTGCCAGCAGCCAAGGTTCCACCGGACAGCCTCGCAGGGGGACCCAGTACTTC. Its protein is CASSQGSTGQPRRGTQYF. The chain combines TRBV14 with TRBJ2-5, with D maybe TRBD1 (6 bases). The length of the CDR3 is 18 residues. Germline CDR1 reads SGHDN; CDR2 reads FVKESK. Trimming took off 1 base at V and 7 bases at J, with 25 bases between the two ends. The full variable domain, in which reference TRBV14 and TRBJ2-5 provide the parts outside the CDR3, is EAGVTQFPSHSVIEKGQTVTLRCDPISGHDNLYWYRRVMGKEIKFLLHFVKESKQDESGMPNNRFLAERTGGTYSTLKVQPAELEDSGVYFCASSQGSTGQPRRGTQYFGPGTRLLVL.